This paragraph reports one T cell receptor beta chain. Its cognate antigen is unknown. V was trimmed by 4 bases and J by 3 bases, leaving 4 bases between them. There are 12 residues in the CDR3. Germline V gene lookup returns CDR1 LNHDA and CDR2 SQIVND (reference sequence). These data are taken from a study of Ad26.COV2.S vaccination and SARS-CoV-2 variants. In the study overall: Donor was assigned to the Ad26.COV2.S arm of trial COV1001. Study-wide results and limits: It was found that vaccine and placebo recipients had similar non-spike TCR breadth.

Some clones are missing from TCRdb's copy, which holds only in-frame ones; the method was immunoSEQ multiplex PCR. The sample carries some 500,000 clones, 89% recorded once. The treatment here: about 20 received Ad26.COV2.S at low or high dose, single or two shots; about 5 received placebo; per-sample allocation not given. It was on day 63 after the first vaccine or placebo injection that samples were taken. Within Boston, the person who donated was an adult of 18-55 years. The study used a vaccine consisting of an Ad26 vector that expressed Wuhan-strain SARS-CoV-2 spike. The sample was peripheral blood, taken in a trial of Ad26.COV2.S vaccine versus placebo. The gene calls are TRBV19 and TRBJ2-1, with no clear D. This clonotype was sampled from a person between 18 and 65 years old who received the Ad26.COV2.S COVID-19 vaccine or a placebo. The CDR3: CASSTFYNEQFF. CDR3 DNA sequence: TGTGCCAGTAGTACTTTCTACAATGAGCAGTTCTTC.